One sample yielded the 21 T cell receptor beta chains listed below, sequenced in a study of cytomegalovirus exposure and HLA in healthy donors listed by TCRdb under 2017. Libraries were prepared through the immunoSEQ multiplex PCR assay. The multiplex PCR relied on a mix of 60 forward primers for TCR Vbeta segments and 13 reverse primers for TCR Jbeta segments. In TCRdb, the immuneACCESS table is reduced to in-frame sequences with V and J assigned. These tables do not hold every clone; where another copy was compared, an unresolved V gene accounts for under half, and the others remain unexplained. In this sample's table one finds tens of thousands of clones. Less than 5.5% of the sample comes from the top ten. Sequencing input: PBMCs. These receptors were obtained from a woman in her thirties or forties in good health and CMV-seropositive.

The CDR3 nucleotides read TGTGCCAGCGCTCGGGGGAGGACAGATACGCAGTATTTT. Its protein is CASARGRTDTQYF. J is TRBJ2-3 and V is TRBV6-6; tentative D call: TRBD2 (6 bases). The length of the CDR3 is 13 residues. Per the germline V gene, CDR1 is MNHNY and CDR2 is SVGAGI (reference sequence). The germline V and J ends were trimmed by 8 bases and 3 bases, with 12 bases remaining between them.

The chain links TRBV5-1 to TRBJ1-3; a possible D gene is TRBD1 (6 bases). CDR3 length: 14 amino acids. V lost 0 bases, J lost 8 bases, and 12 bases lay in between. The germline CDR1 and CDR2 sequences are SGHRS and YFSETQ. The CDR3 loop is CASSLEGGVDTIYF. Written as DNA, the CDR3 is TGCGCCAGCAGCTTGGAAGGGGGGGTTGACACCATATATTTT.

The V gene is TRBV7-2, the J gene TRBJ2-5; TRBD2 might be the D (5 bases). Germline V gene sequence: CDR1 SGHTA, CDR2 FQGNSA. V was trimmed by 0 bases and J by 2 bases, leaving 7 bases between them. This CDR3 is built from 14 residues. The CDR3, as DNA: TGTGCCAGCAGCTTAGCAGGACTTCAAGAGACCCAGTACTTC. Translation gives CASSLAGLQETQYF.

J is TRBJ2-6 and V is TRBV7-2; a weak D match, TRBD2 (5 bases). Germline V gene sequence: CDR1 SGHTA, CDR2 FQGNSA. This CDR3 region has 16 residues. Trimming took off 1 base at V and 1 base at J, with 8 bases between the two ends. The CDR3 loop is CASSLVRVSGANVLTF. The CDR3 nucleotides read TGTGCCAGCAGCTTAGTGAGGGTGTCTGGGGCCAACGTCCTGACTTTC.

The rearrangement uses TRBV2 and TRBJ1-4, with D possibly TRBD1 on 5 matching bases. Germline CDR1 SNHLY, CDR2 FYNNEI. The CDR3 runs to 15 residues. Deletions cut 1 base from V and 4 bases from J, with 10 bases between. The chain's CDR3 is CASSEGGGFNEKLFF. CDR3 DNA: TGTGCCAGCAGTGAAGGCGGGGGTTTTAATGAAAAACTGTTTTTT.

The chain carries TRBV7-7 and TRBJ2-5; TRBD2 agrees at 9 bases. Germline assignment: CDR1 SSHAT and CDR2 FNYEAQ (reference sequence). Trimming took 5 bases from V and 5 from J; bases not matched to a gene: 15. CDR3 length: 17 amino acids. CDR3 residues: CASSRFAPTSGGETQYF. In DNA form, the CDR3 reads TGTGCCAGCAGCCGCTTCGCCCCGACTAGCGGAGGGGAGACCCAGTACTTC.

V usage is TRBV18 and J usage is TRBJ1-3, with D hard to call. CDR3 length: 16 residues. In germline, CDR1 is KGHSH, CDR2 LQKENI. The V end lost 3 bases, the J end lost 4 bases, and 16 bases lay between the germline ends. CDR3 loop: CASSPRLGRMGNTIYF. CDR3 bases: TGTGCCAGCTCACCGCGCCTCGGCAGGATGGGAAACACCATATATTTT.

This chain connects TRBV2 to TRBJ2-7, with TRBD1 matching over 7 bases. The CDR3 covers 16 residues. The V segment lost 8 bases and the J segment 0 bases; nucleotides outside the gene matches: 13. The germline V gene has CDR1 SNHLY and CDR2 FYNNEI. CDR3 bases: TGTGCCAGCGGGGACAGAGATTATTACAGCTCCTACGAGCAGTACTTC. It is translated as CASGDRDYYSSYEQYF.

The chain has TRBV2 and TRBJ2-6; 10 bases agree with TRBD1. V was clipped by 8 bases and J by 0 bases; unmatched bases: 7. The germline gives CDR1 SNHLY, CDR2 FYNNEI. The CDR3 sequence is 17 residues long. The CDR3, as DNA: TGTGCCAGCCTACCGGGACAGGGGATCTCTGGGGCCAACGTCCTGACTTTC. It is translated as CASLPGQGISGANVLTF.

The CDR3 nucleotides read TGTGCCAGCAGTTACATTGGGGGGGGGAAAGATACGCAGTATTTT. Protein sequence: CASSYIGGGKDTQYF. The chain is built from TRBV6-5 and TRBJ2-3; TRBD2 matches 7 bases. Germline V gives CDR1 MNHEY, CDR2 SVGAGI. Germline trimming cut 2 bases from V and 5 bases from J; bases unmatched to any gene: 7. The CDR3 has 15 residues.

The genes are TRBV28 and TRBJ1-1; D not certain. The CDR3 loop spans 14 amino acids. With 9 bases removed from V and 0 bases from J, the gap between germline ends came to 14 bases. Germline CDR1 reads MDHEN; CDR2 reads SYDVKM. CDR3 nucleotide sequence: TGTGCCAGTCGATGGTCGGGAATGAACACTGAAGCTTTCTTT. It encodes CASRWSGMNTEAFF.

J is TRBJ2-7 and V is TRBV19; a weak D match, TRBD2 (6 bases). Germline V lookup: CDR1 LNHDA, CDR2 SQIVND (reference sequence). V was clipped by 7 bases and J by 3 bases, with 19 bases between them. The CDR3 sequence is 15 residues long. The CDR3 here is CASTTRATGVYEQYF. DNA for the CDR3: TGTGCCAGTACTACTAGGGCGACGGGAGTCTACGAGCAGTACTTC.

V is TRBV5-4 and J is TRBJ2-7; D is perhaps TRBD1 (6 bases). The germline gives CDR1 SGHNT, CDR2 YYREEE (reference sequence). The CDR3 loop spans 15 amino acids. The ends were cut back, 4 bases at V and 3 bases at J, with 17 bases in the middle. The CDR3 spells CASSQRTDHSYEQYF. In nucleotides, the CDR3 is TGTGCCAGCAGCCAAAGGACAGACCATAGCTACGAGCAGTACTTC.

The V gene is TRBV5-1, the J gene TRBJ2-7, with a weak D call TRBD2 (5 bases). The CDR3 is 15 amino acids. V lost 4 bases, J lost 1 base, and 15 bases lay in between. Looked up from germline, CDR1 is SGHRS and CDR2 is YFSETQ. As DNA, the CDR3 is TGCGCCAGCAGCCCCCTGGCCAGCGGTTCCTACGAGCAGTACTTC. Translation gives CASSPLASGSYEQYF.

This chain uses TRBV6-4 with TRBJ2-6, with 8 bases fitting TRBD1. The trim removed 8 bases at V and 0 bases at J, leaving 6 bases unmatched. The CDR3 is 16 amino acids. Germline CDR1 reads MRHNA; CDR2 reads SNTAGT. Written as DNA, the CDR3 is TGTGCCAGCGGGGACAGGCCTGACTCTGGGGCCAACGTCCTGACTTTC. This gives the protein CASGDRPDSGANVLTF.

The CDR3 loop is CASSLIAGTGENIQYF. DNA of the CDR3: TGCGCCAGCAGCTTGATTGCCGGGACAGGGGAAAACATTCAGTACTTC. V and J are TRBV5-1 and TRBJ2-4; the match to TRBD1 covers 10 bases. The trim removed 1 base at V and 5 bases at J, leaving 6 bases unmatched. This CDR3 spans 16 amino acids. CDR1 is SGHRS, CDR2 YFSETQ, per germline.

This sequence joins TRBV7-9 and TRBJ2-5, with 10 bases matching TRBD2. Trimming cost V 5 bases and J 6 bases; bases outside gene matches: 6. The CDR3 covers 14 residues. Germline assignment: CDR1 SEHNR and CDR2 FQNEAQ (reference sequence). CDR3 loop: CASSKGLAIKTQYF. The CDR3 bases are TGTGCCAGCAGCAAGGGACTAGCGATAAAGACCCAGTACTTC. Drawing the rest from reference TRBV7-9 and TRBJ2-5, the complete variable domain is DTGVSQNPRHKITKRGQNVTFRCDPISEHNRLYWYRQTLGQGPEFLTYFQNEAQLEKSRLLSDRFSAERPKGSFSTLEIQRTEQGDSAMYLCASSKGLAIKTQYFGPGTRLLVL.

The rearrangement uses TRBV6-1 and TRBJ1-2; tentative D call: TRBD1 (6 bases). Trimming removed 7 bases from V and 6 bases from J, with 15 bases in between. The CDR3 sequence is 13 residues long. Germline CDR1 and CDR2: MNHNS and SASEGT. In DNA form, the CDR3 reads TGTGCCAGCATCTGGACCGGGACAAATGGCTACACCTTC. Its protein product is CASIWTGTNGYTF.

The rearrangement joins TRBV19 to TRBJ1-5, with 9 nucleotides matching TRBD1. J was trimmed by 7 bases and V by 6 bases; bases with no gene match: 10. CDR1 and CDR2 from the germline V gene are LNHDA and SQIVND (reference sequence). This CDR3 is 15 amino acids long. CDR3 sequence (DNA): TGTGCCAGTAGCGTGGGACAGGGAGTCTGGCAGCCCCAGCATTTT. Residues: CASSVGQGVWQPQHF.

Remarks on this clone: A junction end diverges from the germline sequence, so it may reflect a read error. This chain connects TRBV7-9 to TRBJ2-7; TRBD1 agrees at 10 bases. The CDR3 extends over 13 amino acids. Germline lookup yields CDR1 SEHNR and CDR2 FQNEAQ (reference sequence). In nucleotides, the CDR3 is TGTGCCAGCAGCTTACAATCGGGACAGGGGTTCGTCTTC. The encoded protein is CASSLQSGQGFVF.

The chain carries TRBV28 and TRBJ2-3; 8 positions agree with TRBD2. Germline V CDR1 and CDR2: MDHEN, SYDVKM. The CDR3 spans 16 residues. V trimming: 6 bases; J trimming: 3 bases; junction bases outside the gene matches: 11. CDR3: CASSPYREGGTDTQYF. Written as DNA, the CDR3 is TGTGCCAGCAGCCCTTACCGGGAGGGGGGGACAGATACGCAGTATTTT.